A single sample gave rise to the 4 T cell receptor beta chains below, sequenced in a study of T cell repertoires in aging, cancer and after chemotherapy. The template was genomic DNA from peripheral blood, not RNA. TRB rearrangements spanning V, D and J were amplified using mixed TRB-A/B primers. MiXCR, applied by TCRdb to the multiplex PCR reads, yields one record per CDR3 protein. The sample contains about 12,000 distinct CDR3 sequences, around 30% of which appear only once. Specimen: blood. The receptor source for this set is a human donor with a blood cancer.

By frequency in the sample, this clonotype is medium-sized. The rearrangement links TRBV6-5 to TRBJ1-1; D gene unclear. Germline assignment: CDR1 MNHEY and CDR2 SVGAGI. V was shortened by 2 bases and J by 1 base, with 5 bases between the two germline ends. The CDR3 length is 13 residues. The CDR3 protein is CASSYGGNTEAFF. CDR3 in DNA: TGTGCCAGCAGTTACGGAGGGAACACTGAAGCTTTCTTT.

This clonotype was recorded only once. This may be a read error: a much more frequent sequence differs by one nucleotide. The chain couples TRBV5-5 to TRBJ2-3, with no clear D. V lost 2 bases and J lost 4, with 17 bases in between. CDR3 length: 16 residues. Germline values: CDR1 SGHKS, CDR2 YYEKEE (reference sequence). The CDR3: CASSLKAIGGPDTQYF. DNA of the CDR3: TGTGCCAGCAGCTTAAAGGCTATCGGTGGCCCAGATACGCAGTATTTT.

In this sample, this clonotype is medium-sized. The chain joins TRBV30 to TRBJ1-2; no clear D gene. The CDR3 is 12 residues long. The V end was cut by 5 bases, the J end by 2 bases, with 9 bases between. CDR1 GTSNPN and CDR2 SVGIG come from the germline V gene (reference sequence). CDR3 sequence (DNA): TGTGCCTGGGGGCGGAACAACTATGGCTACACCTTC. Protein sequence: CAWGRNNYGYTF.

Points on this clonotype: This may arise from a read error, as a much more abundant clone is one base away. This chain connects TRBV5-6 to TRBJ2-5, with a possible D match to TRBD2 (6 bases). Per the germline V gene, CDR1 is SGHDT and CDR2 is YYEEEE. The CDR3 has 13 amino acids. CDR3 protein: CASSFGTQESQYF. DNA of the CDR3: TGTGCCAGCAGCTTCGGGACTCAAGAGTCCCAGTACTTC.